These 6 T cell receptor beta chains were all obtained from the same sample, sequenced in a study of blood T cell repertoires in COVID-19. Measured with immunoSEQ multiplex PCR; TCRdb has only the in-frame clones, and not every one. The sample lists approximately 160,000 clones, around 85% occurring once. The sequenced sample consisted of peripheral blood. Receptors were obtained from a man in his 60s who had recovered from COVID-19.

The V call is TRBV6-5, the J call TRBJ1-3; D gene unclear. Germline-derived CDR1 and CDR2 are MNHEY and SVGAGI. The V end was cut by 6 bases, the J end by 0 bases, with 9 bases between. CDR3 size: 14 residues. CDR3 protein: CASRSLSSGNTIYF. In DNA, the CDR3 is TGTGCCAGCAGATCGCTAAGCTCTGGAAACACCATATATTTT.

This chain connects TRBV25-1 to TRBJ2-2; D is unclear. V was pared by 6 bases and J by 0 bases, with 5 bases between. CDR1 and CDR2 from the germline V gene are MGHDK and SYGVNS. This CDR3 comprises 13 residues. CDR3 loop: CASRHANTGELFF. CDR3 DNA: TGTGCCAGCAGACACGCGAACACCGGGGAGCTGTTTTTT.

About this clone: The same CDR3 also results from other DNA sequences found in this sample. J is TRBJ1-5 and V is TRBV12-3 or TRBV12-4; D is undetermined. Trimming removed 5 bases at V and 6 bases at J, with 8 bases between. The CDR3 totals 12 residues. The CDR3 region is CASSLQAQPQHF. The CDR3 coding sequence is TGTGCCAGCAGTCTCCAAGCTCAGCCCCAGCATTTT.

This rearrangement joins TRBV6-5 to TRBJ2-3; the D gene is possibly TRBD1 (6 bases). The V gene's germline CDR1 is MNHEY and CDR2 SVGAGI. With 0 bases removed from V and 6 bases from J, the gap between germline ends came to 13 bases. The CDR3 loop spans 15 amino acids. The CDR3 DNA follows: TGTGCCAGCAGTTACTCCGGGGACAAAGGGGATACGCAGTATTTT. Its translation: CASSYSGDKGDTQYF.

This clone was counted a single time. The genes are TRBV6-1 and TRBJ1-2, with 12 bases fitting TRBD1. This CDR3 spans 15 amino acids. J lost 6 bases, V lost 3 bases, and 5 bases had no gene match. CDR1 and CDR2 from the germline V gene are MNHNS and SASEGT. For the CDR3, the DNA is TGTGCCAGCAGTGATCCGGGACAGGGGGCACATGGCTACACCTTC. Amino acids: CASSDPGQGAHGYTF.

The V and J genes are TRBV5-3 and TRBJ2-7; 10 nucleotides line up with TRBD1. TRBV5-3 is sorted into the ORF group, with uncertain function. This CDR3 spans 13 amino acids. V lost 5 bases and J lost 4; bases outside the gene matches: 3. DNA for the CDR3: TGTGCCAGAAGGGGGACAGGGGATTACGAGCAGTACTTC. It encodes CARRGTGDYEQYF.